This T cell receptor (beta chain) was observed in a study of blood T cell repertoires in COVID-19. Only in-frame clones appear in the TCRdb table, and some are missing; sequencing was by immunoSEQ multiplex PCR. The sample shows almost 95,000 clones, 87% of them seen only once. The germline V and J ends were trimmed by 1 base and 6 bases, with 7 bases remaining between them. The CDR3 has 13 amino acids. This receptor was obtained from a woman aged 55-69 years with COVID-19, enrolled during active disease. V is TRBV12-3 or TRBV12-4 and J is TRBJ1-5; D is perhaps TRBD1 (5 bases). Sequencing input: peripheral blood. The CDR3 nucleotides are TGTGCCAGCAGTTTAGGCAGGGTTCAGCCCCAGCATTTT. It specifies CASSLGRVQPQHF.